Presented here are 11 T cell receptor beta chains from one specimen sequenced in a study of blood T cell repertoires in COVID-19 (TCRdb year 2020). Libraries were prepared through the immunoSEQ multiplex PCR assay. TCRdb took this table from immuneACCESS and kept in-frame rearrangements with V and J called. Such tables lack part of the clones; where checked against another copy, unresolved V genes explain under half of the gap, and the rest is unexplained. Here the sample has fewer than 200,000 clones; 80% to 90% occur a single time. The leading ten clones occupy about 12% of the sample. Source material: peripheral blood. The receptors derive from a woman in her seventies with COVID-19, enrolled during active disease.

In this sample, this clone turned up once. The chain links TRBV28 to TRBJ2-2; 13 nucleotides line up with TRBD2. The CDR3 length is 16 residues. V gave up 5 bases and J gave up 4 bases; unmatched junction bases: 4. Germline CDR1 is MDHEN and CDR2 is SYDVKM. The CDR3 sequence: CASSPRLAGGTGELFF. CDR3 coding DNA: TGTGCCAGCAGTCCACGACTAGCGGGAGGCACCGGGGAGCTGTTTTTT. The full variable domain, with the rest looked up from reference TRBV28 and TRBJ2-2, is DVKVTQSSRYLVKRTGEKVFLECVQDMDHENMFWYRQDPGLGLRLIYFSYDVKMKEKGDIPEGYSVSREKKERFSLILESASTNQTSMYLCASSPRLAGGTGELFFGEGSRLTVL.

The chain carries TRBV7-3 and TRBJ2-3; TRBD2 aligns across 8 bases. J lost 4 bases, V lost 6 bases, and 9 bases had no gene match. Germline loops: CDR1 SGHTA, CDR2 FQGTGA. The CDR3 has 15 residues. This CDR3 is CASSLSGSGADTQYF. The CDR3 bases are TGTGCCAGCAGTTTGAGCGGGAGTGGGGCAGATACGCAGTATTTT. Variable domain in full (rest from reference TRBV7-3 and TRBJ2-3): GAGVSQTPSNKVTEKGKYVELRCDPISGHTALYWYRQSLGQGPEFLIYFQGTGAADDSGLPNDRFFAVRPEGSVSTLKIQRTERGDSAVYLCASSLSGSGADTQYFGPGTRLTVL.

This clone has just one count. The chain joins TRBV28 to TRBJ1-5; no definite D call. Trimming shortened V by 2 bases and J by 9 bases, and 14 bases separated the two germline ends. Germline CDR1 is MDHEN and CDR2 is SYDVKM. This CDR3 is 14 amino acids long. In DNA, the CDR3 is TGTGCCAGCAGTTTAATAACGAGCCTGAGGCCCCAGCATTTT. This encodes CASSLITSLRPQHF.

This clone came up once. The CDR3 region is CASSLVAGAYEQYF. The DNA of the CDR3 is TGCGCCAGCAGCTTGGTGGCAGGGGCCTACGAGCAGTACTTC. The rearrangement links TRBV5-1 to TRBJ2-7; possibly TRBD1 for D (6 bases). The V gene lost 0 bases and the J gene lost 2 bases, with 9 bases spanning the gap. The CDR3 loop spans 14 amino acids. Germline lookup yields CDR1 SGHRS and CDR2 YFSETQ.

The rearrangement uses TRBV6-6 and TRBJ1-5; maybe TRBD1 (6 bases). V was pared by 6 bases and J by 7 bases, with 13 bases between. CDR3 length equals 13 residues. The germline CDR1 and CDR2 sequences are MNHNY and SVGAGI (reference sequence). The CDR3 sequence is CASRQGTWQPQHF. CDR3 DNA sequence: TGTGCCAGCAGACAGGGAACCTGGCAGCCCCAGCATTTT.

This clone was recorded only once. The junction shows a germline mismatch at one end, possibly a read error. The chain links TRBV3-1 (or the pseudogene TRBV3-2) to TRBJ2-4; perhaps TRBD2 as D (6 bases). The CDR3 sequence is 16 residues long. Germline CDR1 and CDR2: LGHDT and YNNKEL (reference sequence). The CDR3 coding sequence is TGTGCCAGCAGCCAAGATTTTTCGGGAGCCAAAACCATTCAGTACTTC. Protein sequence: CASSQDFSGAKTIQYF.

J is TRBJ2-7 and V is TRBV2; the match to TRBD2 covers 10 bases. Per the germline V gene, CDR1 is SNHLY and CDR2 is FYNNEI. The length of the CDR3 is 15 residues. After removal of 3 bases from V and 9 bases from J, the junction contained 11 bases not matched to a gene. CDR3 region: CASSEVLAGALGQYF. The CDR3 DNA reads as TGTGCCAGCAGTGAGGTTCTAGCGGGAGCACTAGGGCAGTACTTC.

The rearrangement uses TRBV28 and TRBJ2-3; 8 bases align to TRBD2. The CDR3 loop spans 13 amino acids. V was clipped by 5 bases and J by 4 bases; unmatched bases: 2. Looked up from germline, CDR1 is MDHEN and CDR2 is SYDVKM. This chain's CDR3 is CASSGLAPDTQYF. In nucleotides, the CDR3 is TGTGCCAGCAGTGGACTAGCTCCAGATACGCAGTATTTT.

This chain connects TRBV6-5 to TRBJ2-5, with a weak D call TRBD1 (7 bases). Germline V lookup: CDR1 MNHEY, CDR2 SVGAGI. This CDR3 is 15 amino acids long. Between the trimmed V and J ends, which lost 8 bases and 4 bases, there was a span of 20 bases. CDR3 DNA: TGTGCCAGCCTGGCGGCAGGGGGGCTTTTAGAGACCCAGTACTTC. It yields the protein CASLAAGGLLETQYF.

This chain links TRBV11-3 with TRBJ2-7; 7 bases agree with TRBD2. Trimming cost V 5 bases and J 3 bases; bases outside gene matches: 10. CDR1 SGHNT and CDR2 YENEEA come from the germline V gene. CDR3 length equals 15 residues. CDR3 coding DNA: TGTGCCAGCAGCCGAGGGGAGGGGTTAAACTACGAGCAGTACTTC. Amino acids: CASSRGEGLNYEQYF.

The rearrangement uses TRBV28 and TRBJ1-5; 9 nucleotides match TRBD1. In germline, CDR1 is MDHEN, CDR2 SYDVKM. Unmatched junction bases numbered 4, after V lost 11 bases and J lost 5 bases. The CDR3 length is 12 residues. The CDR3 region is CAGGQGHQPQHF. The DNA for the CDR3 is TGTGCCGGGGGACAGGGCCATCAGCCCCAGCATTTT. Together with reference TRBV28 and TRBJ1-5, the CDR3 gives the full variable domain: DVKVTQSSRYLVKRTGEKVFLECVQDMDHENMFWYRQDPGLGLRLIYFSYDVKMKEKGDIPEGYSVSREKKERFSLILESASTNQTSMYLCAGGQGHQPQHFGDGTRLSIL.